Shown below are 19 T cell receptor beta chains from a single sample sequenced in a study of Graves' ophthalmopathy and Graves' hyperthyroidism. CDR3 regions of TCR beta were amplified from RNA transcripts. Second-round multiplex PCR came after first-round RT-PCR with HTBI primers. TCRdb used MiXCR to reprocess the multiplex PCR reads, holding one entry per CDR3 protein. The table includes 240,000 or so distinct CDR3 sequences, about 47% detected once. Sample: peripheral blood. The receptors were gathered from an adult man with Graves' ophthalmopathy.

Note on this clonotype: Likely a read error: the CDR3 ends without its conserved phenylalanine or tryptophan. This chain joins TRBV7-9 and TRBJ1-1; the match to TRBD1 covers 9 bases. After removal of 2 bases from V and 1 base from J, the junction contained 2 bases not matched to a gene. This CDR3 contains 15 residues. Looked up from germline, CDR1 is SEHNR and CDR2 is FQNEAQ (reference sequence). CDR3 loop: CASSLPTGGNTEAFL. CDR3 in DNA: TGTGCCAGCAGCTTACCGACAGGGGGGAACACTGAAGCTTTCCTT.

The CDR3 is CSATRRETGPYEQYF. CDR3 nucleotide sequence: TGCAGTGCTACAAGGAGGGAGACAGGGCCCTACGAGCAGTACTTC. This rearrangement joins TRBV29-1 to TRBJ2-7; D possibly corresponds to TRBD1 (7 bases). Germline CDR1 reads SQVTM; CDR2 reads ANQGSEA. The CDR3 runs 15 residues.

The rearrangement joins TRBV29-1 to TRBJ2-2; D not resolved. CDR1 and CDR2 (germline): SQVTM, ANQGSEA. The CDR3 is 13 residues long. Trimming removed 8 bases from V and 4 bases from J, with 14 bases in between. CDR3: CSSFRSSTGELFF. The CDR3 region has the DNA TGCAGCAGTTTCCGGTCGAGCACCGGGGAGCTGTTTTTT.

This clonotype was found a few times. The chain recombines TRBV19 with TRBJ1-1; 8 bases align to TRBD1. Germline trimming cut 5 bases from V and 11 bases from J; bases unmatched to any gene: 13. The germline V gene encodes CDR1 LNHDA and CDR2 SQIVND (reference sequence). There are 14 residues in the CDR3. CDR3 loop: CASSPLTGDPRAFF. Here the CDR3 DNA reads TGTGCCAGTAGTCCCTTGACAGGGGACCCCAGGGCTTTCTTT.

This chain links TRBV12-3 or TRBV12-4 with TRBJ1-1, with TRBD1 identical over 7 bases. This CDR3 is 14 amino acids long. The V gene end was trimmed by 6 bases and the J gene end by 1 base; junction bases not matched to a gene: 5. CDR3 bases: TGTGCCAGCAGGAGAGGACAGGCGAACACTGAAGCTTTCTTT. It is translated as CASRRGQANTEAFF.

This clonotype was counted at least ten times. J is TRBJ2-5 and V is TRBV12-5; D ambiguous. Looked up from germline, CDR1 is LGHNT and CDR2 is FRNRAP. CDR3 length equals 12 residues. Trimming removed 2 bases from V and 4 bases from J, with 5 bases in between. This CDR3 is CASGLTGETQYF. The CDR3 nucleotides read TGTGCTAGTGGTTTGACCGGAGAGACCCAGTACTTC.

Points on this clonotype: One junction end does not reproduce the germline sequence, and a read error may be involved. Here the CDR3 DNA reads TGTGCCAGCAGTTACGCCGACAGGGGCGAGCAGTACTTC. This gives the protein CASSYADRGEQYF. The gene calls are TRBV10-3 and TRBJ2-7; 8 bases match TRBD1. The CDR3 has 13 amino acids. Germline V lookup: CDR1 ENHRY, CDR2 SYGVKD.

This clonotype has more than one count but fewer than ten. V gene TRBV5-1 combines with J gene TRBJ2-7; D gene unclear. This CDR3 region has 13 residues. V was clipped by 0 bases and J by 2 bases, with 6 bases between them. The germline V gene has CDR1 SGHRS and CDR2 YFSETQ. CDR3 sequence: CASSLAYAYEQYF. CDR3 bases: TGCGCCAGCAGCTTGGCCTACGCCTACGAGCAGTACTTC.

V usage is TRBV20-1 and J usage is TRBJ2-7; 11 bases agree with TRBD1. The ends lost 1 base at V and 7 bases at J; junction bases unmatched: 9. The length of the CDR3 is 15 residues. Germline loops: CDR1 DFQATT, CDR2 SNEGSKA (reference sequence). The CDR3 region is CSARVPDRGPGEQYF. The DNA for the CDR3 is TGCAGTGCTAGAGTCCCGGACAGGGGGCCGGGGGAGCAGTACTTC.

The chain carries TRBV19 and TRBJ1-5, with 11 bases that match TRBD1. From germline, CDR1 is LNHDA and CDR2 SQIVND (reference sequence). The CDR3 length is 13 residues. Trimming took 5 bases from V and 7 from J; bases not matched to a gene: 1. CDR3 sequence: CASSRTGGQPQHF. CDR3 coding DNA: TGTGCCAGTAGTCGGACAGGGGGCCAGCCCCAGCATTTT.

This chain links TRBV12-3 or TRBV12-4 with TRBJ2-7; no clear D gene. The germline V and J ends were trimmed by 6 bases and 5 bases, with 11 bases remaining between them. The CDR3 consists of 12 residues. The CDR3 protein is CASRGEVDEQYF. CDR3 bases: TGTGCCAGCAGGGGCGAAGTCGACGAGCAGTACTTC.

This clonotype was recorded once. The chain links TRBV18 to TRBJ2-7; tentatively, D is TRBD1 (6 bases). V was cut by 6 bases and J by 5 bases, with 14 bases left in between. The CDR3 loop spans 13 amino acids. Germline V gene data show CDR1 as KGHSH and CDR2 as LQKENI. The CDR3 DNA reads as TGTGCCAGCTCCCTTAGTAACAGGGACGAGCAGTACTTC. Translation: CASSLSNRDEQYF.

In nucleotides, the CDR3 is TGTGCCAGCATTGAGCAGGGTGGCTATGGCTACACCTTC. Its translation is CASIEQGGYGYTF. The rearrangement links TRBV2 to TRBJ1-2, with a possible D match to TRBD1 (5 bases). The V end was cut by 7 bases, the J end by 4 bases, with 13 bases between. Germline CDR1 is SNHLY and CDR2 is FYNNEI. The CDR3 spans 13 residues.

Points on this clonotype: One end of the junction fails to match germline, which may point to a read error. V usage is TRBV7-9 and J usage is TRBJ1-2, with no clear D. This CDR3 has 14 amino acids. CDR1 is SEHNR and CDR2 is FQNEAQ in the germline V gene (reference sequence). In DNA form, the CDR3 reads TGTGCCAACAGCTTCCCCCCTTCCCGCTATGGCTACACCTTC. It specifies CANSFPPSRYGYTF.

The rearrangement links TRBV7-2 to TRBJ2-3, with TRBD1 matching 7 bases. From germline, CDR1 is SGHTA and CDR2 FQGNSA. The ends lost 5 bases at V and 0 bases at J; junction bases unmatched: 8. The CDR3 loop spans 16 amino acids. CDR3: CASSGNRGLSTDTQYF. The CDR3 coding sequence is TGTGCCAGCAGCGGCAACAGGGGCCTTAGCACAGATACGCAGTATTTT.

This clonotype was seen more than once but under ten times. The CDR3 region has the DNA TGTGCCAGCAGTTTGTCCGGGTTCGGCTACACCTTC. Translating it yields CASSLSGFGYTF. V is TRBV12-3 or TRBV12-4 and J is TRBJ1-2; no definite D call. V lost 3 bases and J lost 8, with 10 bases in between. The CDR3 is 12 residues long.

The gene calls are TRBV15 and TRBJ1-4, with 12 nucleotides matching TRBD1. The junction had 3 bases not matched to a gene; V was cut back by 5 bases and J by 8 bases. Germline assignment: CDR1 LNHNV and CDR2 YYDKDF (reference sequence). The CDR3 length is 14 residues. The CDR3 here is CATSGDRGREKLFF. In DNA, the CDR3 is TGTGCCACCAGCGGGGACAGGGGGCGAGAAAAACTGTTTTTT.

This clonotype was counted many times. The chain links TRBV4-1 to TRBJ1-2, with 7 bases identical to TRBD1. CDR1 and CDR2 (germline): MGHRA, YSYEKL. V dropped 2 bases and J dropped 1; count of bases not matched to a gene: 7. The CDR3 has 16 amino acids. The CDR3 DNA follows: TGCGCCAGCAGCCAAAACACAGGGGTGCTTAACTATGGCTACACCTTC. Its protein is CASSQNTGVLNYGYTF.

This chain uses TRBV7-9 with TRBJ1-2; D not resolved. Germline V lookup: CDR1 SEHNR, CDR2 FQNEAQ (reference sequence). V was trimmed by 1 base and J by 7 bases, leaving 13 bases between them. The CDR3 has 14 amino acids. In DNA form, the CDR3 reads TGTGCCAGCAGCTTAGGACTTGGCGTTGTTGGCTACACCTTC. This gives the protein CASSLGLGVVGYTF.